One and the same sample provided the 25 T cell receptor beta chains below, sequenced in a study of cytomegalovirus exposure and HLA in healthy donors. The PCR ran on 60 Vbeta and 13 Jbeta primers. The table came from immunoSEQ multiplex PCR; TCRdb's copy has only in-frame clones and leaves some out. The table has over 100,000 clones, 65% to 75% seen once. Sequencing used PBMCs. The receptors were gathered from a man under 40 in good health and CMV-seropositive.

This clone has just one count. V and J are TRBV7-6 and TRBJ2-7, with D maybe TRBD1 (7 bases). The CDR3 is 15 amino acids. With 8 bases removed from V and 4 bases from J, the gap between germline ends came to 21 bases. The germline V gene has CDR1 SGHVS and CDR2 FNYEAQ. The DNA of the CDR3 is TGTGCCAGCGGCTCGCAGGGGGGCCGCGGTTACGAGCAGTACTTC. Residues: CASGSQGGRGYEQYF.

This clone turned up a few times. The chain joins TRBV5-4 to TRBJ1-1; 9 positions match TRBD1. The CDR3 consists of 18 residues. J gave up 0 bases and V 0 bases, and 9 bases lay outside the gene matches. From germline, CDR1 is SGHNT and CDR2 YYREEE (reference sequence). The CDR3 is CASSLGAPQGALNTEAFF. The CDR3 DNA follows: TGTGCCAGCAGCTTGGGGGCCCCACAGGGGGCTTTGAACACTGAAGCTTTCTTT.

CDR3 in DNA: TGTGCCAGCAGCTTAGATCAGGTGTTTATGGACACTGAAGCTTTCTTT. Translation: CASSLDQVFMDTEAFF. V usage is TRBV11-2 and J usage is TRBJ1-1; no definite D call. The CDR3 has 16 amino acids. Germline lookup yields CDR1 SGHAT and CDR2 FQNNGV. Trimming shortened V by 0 bases and J by 3 bases, and 14 bases separated the two germline ends.

The CDR3 loop reads CASSIGFYLSTDTQYF. In nucleotides, the CDR3 is TGTGCCAGTAGTATAGGATTTTACTTGAGCACAGATACGCAGTATTTT. This sequence joins TRBV19 and TRBJ2-3; D remains unclear. V was shortened by 1 base and J by 0 bases, with 11 bases between the two germline ends. The germline CDR1 and CDR2 sequences are LNHDA and SQIVND (reference sequence). CDR3 length equals 16 residues.

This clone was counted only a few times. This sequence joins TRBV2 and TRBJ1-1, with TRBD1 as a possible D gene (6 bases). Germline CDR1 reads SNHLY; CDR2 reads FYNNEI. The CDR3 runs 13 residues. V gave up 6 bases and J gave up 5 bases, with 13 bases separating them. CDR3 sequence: CASRLRGGTEAFF. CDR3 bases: TGTGCCAGCAGGCTGAGGGGGGGGACTGAAGCTTTCTTT.

CDR3 nucleotides: TGCGCCAGCAGCCGGGACAATGGTGGTTCACCCCTCCACTTT. It encodes CASSRDNGGSPLHF. This sequence joins TRBV5-1 and TRBJ1-6, with D possibly being TRBD1 (6 bases). The CDR3 runs 14 residues. The V end was cut by 4 bases, the J end by 9 bases, with 14 bases between. The germline V gene encodes CDR1 SGHRS and CDR2 YFSETQ.

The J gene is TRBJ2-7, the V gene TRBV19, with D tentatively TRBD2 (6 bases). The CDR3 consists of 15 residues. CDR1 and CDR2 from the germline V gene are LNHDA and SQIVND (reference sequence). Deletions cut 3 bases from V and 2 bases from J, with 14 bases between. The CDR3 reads CASSIRGGEAYEQYF. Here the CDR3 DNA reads TGTGCCAGTAGTATTCGGGGCGGGGAGGCCTACGAGCAGTACTTC.

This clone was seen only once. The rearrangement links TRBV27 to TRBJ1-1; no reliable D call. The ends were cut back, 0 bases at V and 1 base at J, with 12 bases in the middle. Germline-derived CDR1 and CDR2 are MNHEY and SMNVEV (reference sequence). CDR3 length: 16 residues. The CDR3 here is CASSLSAGAPNTEAFF. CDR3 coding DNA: TGTGCCAGCAGTTTATCCGCCGGAGCTCCGAACACTGAAGCTTTCTTT.

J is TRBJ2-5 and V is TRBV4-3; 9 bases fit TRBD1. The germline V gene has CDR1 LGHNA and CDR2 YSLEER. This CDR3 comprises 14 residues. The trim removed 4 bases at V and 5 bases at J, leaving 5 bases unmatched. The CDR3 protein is CASSLDRGGETQYF. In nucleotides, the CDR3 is TGCGCCAGCAGCCTCGACAGGGGGGGGGAGACCCAGTACTTC.

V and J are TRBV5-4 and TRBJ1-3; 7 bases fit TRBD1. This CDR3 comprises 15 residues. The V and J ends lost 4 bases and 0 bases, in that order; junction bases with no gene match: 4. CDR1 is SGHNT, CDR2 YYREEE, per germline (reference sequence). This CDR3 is CASSRDSISGNTIYF. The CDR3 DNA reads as TGTGCCAGCAGCCGGGACAGCATCTCTGGAAACACCATATATTTT.

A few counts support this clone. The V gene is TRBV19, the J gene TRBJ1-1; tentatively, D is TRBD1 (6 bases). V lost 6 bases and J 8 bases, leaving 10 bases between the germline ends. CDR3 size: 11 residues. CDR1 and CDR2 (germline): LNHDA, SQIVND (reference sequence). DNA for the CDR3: TGTGCCAGTAGCCGGACAGCCGAAGCTTTCTTT. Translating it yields CASSRTAEAFF.

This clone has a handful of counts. The CDR3 DNA sequence: TGTGCCAGCAGCCGAGAGGGGGTGAATGAGCAGTTCTTC. This gives the protein CASSREGVNEQFF. The chain is built from TRBV2 and TRBJ2-1; TRBD1 might be the D (6 bases). The CDR3 is made up of 13 amino acids. The ends were cut back, 6 bases at V and 7 bases at J, with 13 bases in the middle. Looked up from germline, CDR1 is SNHLY and CDR2 is FYNNEI.

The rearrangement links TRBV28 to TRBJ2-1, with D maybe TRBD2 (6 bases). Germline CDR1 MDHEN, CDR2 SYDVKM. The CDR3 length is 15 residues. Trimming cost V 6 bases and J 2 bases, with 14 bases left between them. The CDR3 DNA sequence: TGTGCCAGCAGCCTGGGCGGGATACCCTACAATGAGCAGTTCTTC. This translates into CASSLGGIPYNEQFF.

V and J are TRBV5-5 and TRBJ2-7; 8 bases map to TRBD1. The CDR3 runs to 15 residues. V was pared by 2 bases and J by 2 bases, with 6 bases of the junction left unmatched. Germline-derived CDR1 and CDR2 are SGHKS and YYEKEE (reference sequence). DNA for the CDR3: TGTGCCAGCAGCTTATTGGCACAGGGGGCCTACGAGCAGTACTTC. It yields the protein CASSLLAQGAYEQYF.

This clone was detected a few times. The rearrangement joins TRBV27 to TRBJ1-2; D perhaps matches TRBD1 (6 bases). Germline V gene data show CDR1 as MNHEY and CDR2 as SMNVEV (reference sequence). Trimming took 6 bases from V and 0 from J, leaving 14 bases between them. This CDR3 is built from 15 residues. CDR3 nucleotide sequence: TGTGCCAGCAGCCTACAGGGAGGGTCTAACTATGGCTACACCTTC. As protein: CASSLQGGSNYGYTF.

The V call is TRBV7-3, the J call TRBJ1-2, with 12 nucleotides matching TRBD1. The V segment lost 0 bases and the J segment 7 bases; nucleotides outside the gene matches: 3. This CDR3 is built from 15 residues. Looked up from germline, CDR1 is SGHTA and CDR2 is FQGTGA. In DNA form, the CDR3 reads TGTGCCAGCAGCTTAACCGGGACAGGGGGCCGTGGCTACACCTTC. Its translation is CASSLTGTGGRGYTF.

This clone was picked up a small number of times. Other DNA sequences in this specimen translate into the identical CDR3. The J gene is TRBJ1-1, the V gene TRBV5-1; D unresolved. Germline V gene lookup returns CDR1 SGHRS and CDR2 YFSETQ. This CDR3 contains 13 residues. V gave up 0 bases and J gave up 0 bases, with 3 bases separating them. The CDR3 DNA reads TGCGCCAGCAGCTTGGCATTGAACACTGAAGCTTTCTTT. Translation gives CASSLALNTEAFF. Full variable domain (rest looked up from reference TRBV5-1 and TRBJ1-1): KAGVTQTPRYLIKTRGQQVTLSCSPISGHRSVSWYQQTPGQGLQFLFEYFSETQRNKGNFPGRFSGRQFSNSRSEMNVSTLELGDSALYLCASSLALNTEAFFGQGTRLTVV.

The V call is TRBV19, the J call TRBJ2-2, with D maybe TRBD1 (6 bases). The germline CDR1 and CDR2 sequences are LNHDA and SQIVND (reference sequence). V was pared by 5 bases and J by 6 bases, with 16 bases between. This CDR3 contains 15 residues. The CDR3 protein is CASSEGQRGAGELFF. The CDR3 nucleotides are TGTGCCAGTAGTGAAGGACAGAGAGGGGCCGGGGAGCTGTTTTTT.

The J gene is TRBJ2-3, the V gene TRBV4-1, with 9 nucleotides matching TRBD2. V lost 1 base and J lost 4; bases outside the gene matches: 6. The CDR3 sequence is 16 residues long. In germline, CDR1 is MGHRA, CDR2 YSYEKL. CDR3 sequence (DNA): TGCGCCAGCAGCCAAGTATGGGCTAGCGGGGCAGATACGCAGTATTTT. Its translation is CASSQVWASGADTQYF.

The CDR3: CASSTTVNTEAFF. The CDR3, as DNA: TGCGCCAGCAGCACCACAGTGAACACTGAAGCTTTCTTT. The rearrangement uses TRBV5-1 and TRBJ1-1; D uncertain. V lost 4 bases, J lost 0 bases, and 7 bases lay in between. The CDR3 contains 13 residues. The germline V gene has CDR1 SGHRS and CDR2 YFSETQ.

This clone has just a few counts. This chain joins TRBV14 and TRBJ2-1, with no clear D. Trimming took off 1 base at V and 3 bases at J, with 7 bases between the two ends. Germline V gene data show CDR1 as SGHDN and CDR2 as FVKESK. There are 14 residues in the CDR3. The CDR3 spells CASSQGYFYNEQFF. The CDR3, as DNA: TGTGCCAGCAGCCAAGGGTACTTCTACAATGAGCAGTTCTTC.

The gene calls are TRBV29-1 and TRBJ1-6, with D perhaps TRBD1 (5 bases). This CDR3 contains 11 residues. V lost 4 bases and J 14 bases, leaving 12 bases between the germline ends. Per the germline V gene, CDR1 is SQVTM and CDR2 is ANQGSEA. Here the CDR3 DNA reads TGCAGCGTTGGGGACTCCAGCACCCTCCACTTT. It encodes CSVGDSSTLHF.

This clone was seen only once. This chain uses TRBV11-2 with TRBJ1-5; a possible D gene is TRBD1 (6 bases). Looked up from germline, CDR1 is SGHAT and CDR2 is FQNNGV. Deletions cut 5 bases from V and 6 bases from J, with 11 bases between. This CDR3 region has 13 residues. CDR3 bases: TGTGCCAGCAGCGGCGGACAGACTCAGCCCCAGCATTTT. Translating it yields CASSGGQTQPQHF. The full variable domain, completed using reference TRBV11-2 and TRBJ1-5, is EAGVAQSPRYKIIEKRQSVAFWCNPISGHATLYWYQQILGQGPKLLIQFQNNGVVDDSQLPKDRFSAERLKGVDSTLKIQPAKLEDSAVYLCASSGGQTQPQHFGDGTRLSIL.

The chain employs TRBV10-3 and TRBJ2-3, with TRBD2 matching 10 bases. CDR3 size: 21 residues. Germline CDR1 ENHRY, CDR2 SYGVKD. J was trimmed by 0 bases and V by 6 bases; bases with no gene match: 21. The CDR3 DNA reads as TGTGCCATCAGAGGCGTCGAGCGGGGGGGCTCGGGGGCGGGGAGCACAGATACGCAGTATTTT. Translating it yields CAIRGVERGGSGAGSTDTQYF.

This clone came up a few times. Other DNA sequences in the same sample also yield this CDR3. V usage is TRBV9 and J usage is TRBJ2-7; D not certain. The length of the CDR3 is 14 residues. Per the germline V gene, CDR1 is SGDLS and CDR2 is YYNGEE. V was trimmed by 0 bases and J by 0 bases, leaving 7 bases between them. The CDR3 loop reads CASSVDHSSYEQYF. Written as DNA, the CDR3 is TGTGCCAGCAGCGTAGACCACAGCTCCTACGAGCAGTACTTC.